Described below is a single TCR beta chain sequence and its context. These data belong to a study of control samples from healthy donors and cancer patients. Trimming shortened V by 0 bases and J by 0 bases, and 5 bases separated the two germline ends. The germline V gene has CDR1 SGDLS and CDR2 YYNGEE. CDR3 length equals 14 residues. The data were produced by immunoSEQ multiplex PCR, yet TCRdb's version contains in-frame clones alone and is incomplete. The sample lists some 130,000 clones, more than 90% occurring once. Sequencing was done on a sample of blood. The sequence was obtained from a man aged 18 to 30 in good health. The chain is built from TRBV9 and TRBJ2-3; D is uncertain. CDR3 bases: TGTGCCAGCAGCGTAGCTACTAGCACAGATACGCAGTATTTT. This gives the protein CASSVATSTDTQYF.